This T cell receptor (beta chain) was observed in a study of T-cell memory formation after mild COVID-19. As for the study in general: TCR clusters largely stayed donor specific.

This clonotype was recorded at least ten times. Its antigen is still unknown. Employing constant-segment primers, 5'RACE generated TCR alpha and TCR beta cDNA libraries bearing sample barcodes and UMIs. TCRdb used MiXCR to reprocess the 5' RACE reads, holding one entry per CDR3 protein. Here the sample spans some 130,000 distinct CDR3 sequences, roughly 6% being singletons. Study observations and caveats: Clones that contracted clustered mainly in CM and EM if CD4+ and in EMRA if CD8+.

The sequencing sample was made of PBMCs or a T cell subset sorted from them (not recorded which). The receptor comes from an adult woman who had mild COVID-19 (a few samples of this study predate the infection). Cell type and time point are not known.

The CDR3 sequence is CASSAENYEQYF. The DNA of the CDR3 is TGTGCCAGCAGTGCGGAGAACTACGAGCAGTACTTC. This rearrangement joins TRBV6-6 to TRBJ2-7; no clear D gene. In germline, CDR1 is MNHNY, CDR2 SVGAGI (reference sequence). The CDR3 extends over 12 amino acids. Trimming removed 5 bases at V and 3 bases at J, with 8 bases between.